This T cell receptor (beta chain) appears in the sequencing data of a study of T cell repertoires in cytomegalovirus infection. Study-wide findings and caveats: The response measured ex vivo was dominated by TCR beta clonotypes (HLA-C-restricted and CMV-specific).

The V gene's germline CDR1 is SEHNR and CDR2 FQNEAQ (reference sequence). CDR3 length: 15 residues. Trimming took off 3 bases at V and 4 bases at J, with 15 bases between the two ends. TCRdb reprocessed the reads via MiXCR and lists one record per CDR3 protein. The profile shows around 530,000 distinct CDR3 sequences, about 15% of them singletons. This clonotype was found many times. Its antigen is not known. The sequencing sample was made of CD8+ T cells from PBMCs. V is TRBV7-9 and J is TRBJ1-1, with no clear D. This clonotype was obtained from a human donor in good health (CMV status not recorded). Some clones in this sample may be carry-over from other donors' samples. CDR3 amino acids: CASSFKIGQSTEAFF. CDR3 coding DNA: TGTGCCAGCAGCTTTAAGATCGGGCAGAGCACTGAAGCTTTCTTT.